The clone carrying this T cell receptor (beta chain) came up many times. Its antigen is as yet unknown. The data are from a study of identical twins. Study observations and caveats: Out-of-frame alpha sequences common to twins were enriched for low generation probability.

A universal primer site came from template switching; cDNA carried unique molecular identifiers. MiXCR was run by TCRdb on the 5' RACE reads, yielding one entry per CDR3 protein. The data contain about 720,000 distinct CDR3 sequences, 8.5% to 9% of them seen just once; the ten biggest clones take up approximately 0.89%. V was shortened by 0 bases and J by 3 bases, with 8 bases between the two germline ends. The CDR3 is 13 amino acids. In germline, CDR1 is DFQATT, CDR2 SNEGSKA (reference sequence). These data also featured in a second study, about yellow fever vaccine responses in identical twins.

The receptor was derived from a woman between 18 and 29 years old in good health. The chain links TRBV20-1 to TRBJ1-1, with D unclear. The material sequenced was PBMCs. CDR3 sequence reads: CSARDAFYTEAFF. CDR3 DNA sequence: TGCAGTGCTAGAGATGCCTTTTACACTGAAGCTTTCTTT.